Listed here are 23 T cell receptor beta chains from one sample, sequenced in a study of T cells in Graves' hyperthyroidism and ophthalmopathy. Researchers amplified the TCR beta CDR3 regions from RNA transcripts. The HTBI set primed first-round TCR CDR3 RT-PCR. TCRdb ran MiXCR on the multiplex PCR reads and lists one entry per CDR3 protein. Of under 450,000 distinct CDR3 sequences in the sample, roughly 14% were seen once. The sample consisted of blood. Receptor source: a man aged 25 to 45 with Graves' hyperthyroidism that later progressed to Graves' ophthalmopathy.

In this sample, this clonotype turned up a few times. The genes are TRBV12-3 or TRBV12-4 and TRBJ2-1; D might be TRBD1 (5 bases). CDR3 length equals 14 residues. The V end lost 3 bases, the J end lost 7 bases, and 13 bases lay between the germline ends. The CDR3 nucleotides read TGTGCCAGCAGTTTCGCAGGATCAGGGAATGAGCAGTTCTTC. Protein sequence: CASSFAGSGNEQFF.

This clonotype was detected many times. The J gene is TRBJ2-7, the V gene TRBV5-1; 8 bases line up with TRBD1. Germline CDR1 is SGHRS and CDR2 is YFSETQ. Losses at the gene ends were 2 bases for V and 4 bases for J; bases not matched to a gene: 5. The CDR3 covers 14 residues. The DNA for the CDR3 is TGCGCCAGCAGCTTTGCAGGGGGCGCGTACGAGCAGTACTTC. This encodes CASSFAGGAYEQYF.

The sample holds many counts of this clonotype. The gene calls are TRBV11-2 and TRBJ1-4, with D hard to call. This CDR3 contains 14 residues. CDR1 SGHAT and CDR2 FQNNGV come from the germline V gene. Trimming took 5 bases from V and 11 from J, leaving 18 bases between them. The DNA of the CDR3 is TGTGCCAGCAGCCAATACCGGTCGGCCGAGAAACTGTTTTTT. Amino acid sequence: CASSQYRSAEKLFF.

This clonotype occurred many times. This chain uses TRBV6-1 with TRBJ2-5; 8 bases are a match to TRBD2. Germline-derived CDR1 and CDR2 are MNHNS and SASEGT. The CDR3 extends over 16 amino acids. Trimming removed 3 bases from V and 2 bases from J; junction bases left unmatched: 8. This CDR3 reads CASSDLAGGPQETQYF. CDR3 coding DNA: TGTGCCAGCAGTGATTTGGCGGGGGGCCCTCAAGAGACCCAGTACTTC.

V and J are TRBV6-6 and TRBJ2-7; maybe TRBD1 (6 bases). Trimming removed 2 bases from V and 3 bases from J, with 14 bases in between. CDR1 and CDR2 (germline): MNHNY, SVGAGI (reference sequence). This CDR3 contains 15 residues. CDR3 sequence reads: CASSYTTGAYYEQYF. CDR3 DNA: TGTGCCAGCAGTTACACGACAGGAGCGTACTACGAGCAGTACTTC.

The sample holds a few counts of this clonotype. The chain combines TRBV14 with TRBJ1-2, with D perhaps matching TRBD1 (5 bases). From germline, CDR1 is SGHDN and CDR2 FVKESK. Between the trimmed V and J ends, which lost 0 bases and 5 bases, there was a span of 16 bases. The CDR3 spans 16 residues. The CDR3 DNA reads as TGTGCCAGCAGCCAAGATCTGCGGGGCGCGGTATATGGCTACACCTTC. Translating it yields CASSQDLRGAVYGYTF. The variable domain in full, with the rest retrieved from reference TRBV14 and TRBJ1-2, is EAGVTQFPSHSVIEKGQTVTLRCDPISGHDNLYWYRRVMGKEIKFLLHFVKESKQDESGMPNNRFLAERTGGTYSTLKVQPAELEDSGVYFCASSQDLRGAVYGYTFGSGTRLTVV.

This clonotype has a count of ten or more. The V gene is TRBV6-1, the J gene TRBJ1-5; TRBD1 might be the D (5 bases). The germline CDR1 and CDR2 sequences are MNHNS and SASEGT. The CDR3 contains 13 residues. V shed 8 bases and J shed 6 bases, with 14 bases lying between them. CDR3: CASGVGAGQPQHF. Written as DNA, the CDR3 is TGTGCCAGCGGGGTAGGGGCCGGTCAGCCCCAGCATTTT.

The chain's CDR3 is CASSGGPPITDTQYF. As DNA, the CDR3 is TGTGCCAGTTCAGGGGGGCCTCCCATAACAGATACGCAGTATTTT. The chain is built from TRBV12-3 or TRBV12-4 and TRBJ2-3, with a possible D match to TRBD1 (7 bases). With 9 bases removed from V and 3 bases from J, the gap between germline ends came to 19 bases. CDR3 length: 15 amino acids.

This clonotype was picked up a small number of times. The CDR3 reads CASSDGGTGMNEQFF. CDR3 nucleotides: TGTGCCAGCAGTGATGGCGGAACAGGGATGAATGAGCAGTTCTTC. This chain joins TRBV6-1 and TRBJ2-1; D possibly corresponds to TRBD1 (6 bases). Germline CDR1 reads MNHNS; CDR2 reads SASEGT. The CDR3 is 15 amino acids. V lost 3 bases and J 7 bases, leaving 16 bases between the germline ends.

This clonotype came up many times. This chain joins TRBV11-2 and TRBJ2-1, with 9 bases fitting TRBD1. CDR3 length: 16 amino acids. Germline V gives CDR1 SGHAT, CDR2 FQNNGV. The ends lost 4 bases at V and 8 bases at J; junction bases unmatched: 12. The CDR3 DNA is TGTGCCAGCAGCTCCCACCGGGACAGGGTTATCGATGAGCAGTTCTTC. Its protein product is CASSSHRDRVIDEQFF. Variable domain in full (rest from reference TRBV11-2 and TRBJ2-1): EAGVAQSPRYKIIEKRQSVAFWCNPISGHATLYWYQQILGQGPKLLIQFQNNGVVDDSQLPKDRFSAERLKGVDSTLKIQPAKLEDSAVYLCASSSHRDRVIDEQFFGPGTRLTVL.

This clonotype was seen at least ten times. The genes are TRBV7-9 and TRBJ2-6; 7 bases are shared with TRBD2. The CDR3 covers 15 residues. The V gene's germline CDR1 is SEHNR and CDR2 FQNEAQ (reference sequence). Trimming at V came to 5 bases and at J to 0 bases, leaving 1 base not matched to a gene. The CDR3 protein is CASSGGVSGANVLTF. As DNA, the CDR3 is TGTGCCAGCAGCGGGGGGGTCTCTGGGGCCAACGTCCTGACTTTC. Using reference TRBV7-9 and TRBJ2-6 for the parts outside the CDR3, the full variable domain is DTGVSQNPRHKITKRGQNVTFRCDPISEHNRLYWYRQTLGQGPEFLTYFQNEAQLEKSRLLSDRFSAERPKGSFSTLEIQRTEQGDSAMYLCASSGGVSGANVLTFGAGSRLTVL.

The chain recombines TRBV7-2 with TRBJ1-6, with a tentative D call TRBD1 (5 bases). V was shortened by 1 base and J by 9 bases, with 16 bases between the two germline ends. Germline V CDR1 and CDR2: SGHTA, FQGNSA. The CDR3 spans 16 residues. Written as DNA, the CDR3 is TGTGCCAGCAGCTTAGGTAGCAGGGCGAACGGTTCACCCCTCCACTTT. Translated: CASSLGSRANGSPLHF.

The chain links TRBV2 to TRBJ2-6; 11 bases line up with TRBD1. With 5 bases clipped from V and 0 bases from J, the junction kept 3 bases outside the gene matches. The CDR3 length is 17 residues. The germline V gene encodes CDR1 SNHLY and CDR2 FYNNEI. CDR3 protein: CASSYGTGGSGANVLTF. Written as DNA, the CDR3 is TGTGCCAGCAGTTACGGGACAGGGGGCTCTGGGGCCAACGTCCTGACTTTC. Variable domain in full (rest from reference TRBV2 and TRBJ2-6): EPEVTQTPSHQVTQMGQEVILRCVPISNHLYFYWYRQILGQKVEFLVSFYNNEISEKSEIFDDQFSVERPDGSNFTLKIRSTKLEDSAMYFCASSYGTGGSGANVLTFGAGSRLTVL.

V and J are TRBV28 and TRBJ1-5; 8 nucleotides agree with TRBD1. The CDR3 totals 17 residues. V lost 3 bases and J lost 0; bases outside the gene matches: 7. Germline V gene data show CDR1 as MDHEN and CDR2 as SYDVKM. As DNA, the CDR3 is TGTGCCAGCAGTTTCTTACAGGGGGGGTATAGCAATCAGCCCCAGCATTTT. This encodes CASSFLQGGYSNQPQHF.

This clonotype appeared a few times. The V and J genes are TRBV18 and TRBJ1-1, with D unclear. Per germline, CDR1 KGHSH and CDR2 LQKENI. The CDR3 consists of 11 residues. Trimming cost V 6 bases and J 7 bases, with 9 bases left between them. The CDR3 reads CASSYQSEAFF. In nucleotides, the CDR3 is TGTGCCAGCTCTTACCAGAGTGAAGCTTTCTTT.

This clonotype was seen at least ten times. The rearrangement uses TRBV2 and TRBJ1-1; D remains unclear. The germline V gene has CDR1 SNHLY and CDR2 FYNNEI. The CDR3 extends over 13 amino acids. The V end was cut by 1 base, the J end by 1 base, with 4 bases between. CDR3 sequence (DNA): TGTGCCAGCAGTGAAGTTGGGAACACTGAAGCTTTCTTT. This gives the protein CASSEVGNTEAFF.

This clonotype showed up many times. The chain employs TRBV6-1 and TRBJ2-7, with D possibly TRBD1 on 6 matching bases. There are 17 residues in the CDR3. V was trimmed by 1 base and J by 1 base, leaving 17 bases between them. From germline, CDR1 is MNHNS and CDR2 SASEGT. The CDR3, as DNA: TGTGCCAGCAGTGAAGGAATGTTGTACAGGGCATCCTACGAGCAGTACTTC. Its protein product is CASSEGMLYRASYEQYF.

This clonotype has a handful of counts. The chain uses TRBV20-1 and TRBJ1-2; TRBD1 aligns across 7 bases. J lost 4 bases, V lost 3 bases, and 8 bases had no gene match. This CDR3 has 14 amino acids. Looked up from germline, CDR1 is DFQATT and CDR2 is SNEGSKA (reference sequence). The chain's CDR3 is CSARGGQASYGYTF. The CDR3, as DNA: TGCAGTGCTAGGGGTGGACAGGCCTCCTATGGCTACACCTTC.

This clonotype was seen many times. The chain is built from TRBV2 and TRBJ1-5, with unresolved D. V dropped 6 bases and J dropped 1 base, with 10 bases sitting between them. Germline CDR1 SNHLY, CDR2 FYNNEI. The CDR3 totals 14 residues. The CDR3 nucleotides are TGTGCCAGCAGGTGGCAGATGAGCAATCAGCCCCAGCATTTT. Protein sequence: CASRWQMSNQPQHF.

The chain couples TRBV28 to TRBJ1-2; D not resolved. Germline CDR1 MDHEN, CDR2 SYDVKM. CDR3 length equals 13 residues. V was clipped by 2 bases and J by 2 bases, with 6 bases between them. CDR3 coding DNA: TGTGCCAGCAGTTTACTCAAGAACTATGGCTACACCTTC. Translated: CASSLLKNYGYTF.

This clonotype has more than one count but fewer than ten. The rearrangement uses TRBV27 and TRBJ2-1; D may be TRBD2 (6 bases). The V end lost 3 bases, the J end lost 0 bases, and 15 bases lay between the germline ends. The CDR3 runs to 17 residues. The germline gives CDR1 MNHEY, CDR2 SMNVEV (reference sequence). CDR3 bases: TGTGCCAGCAGTTTTATAGCGCCGGGACTCTCCTACAATGAGCAGTTCTTC. It translates to CASSFIAPGLSYNEQFF.

This clonotype was detected ten times or more. This chain joins TRBV12-3 or TRBV12-4 and TRBJ1-2; D possibly corresponds to TRBD1 (5 bases). The CDR3 has 20 residues. Deletions cut 4 bases from V and 0 bases from J, with 27 bases between. The CDR3 region has the DNA TGTGCCAGCAGTTATAGCCCGGGGGTATCGCTTTCCAGGTCTAACTATGGCTACACCTTC. It encodes CASSYSPGVSLSRSNYGYTF.

V gene TRBV5-1 combines with J gene TRBJ2-1; 8 bases are shared with TRBD2. J lost 1 base, V lost 6 bases, and 15 bases had no gene match. This CDR3 contains 18 residues. CDR1 SGHRS and CDR2 YFSETQ come from the germline V gene. CDR3 coding DNA: TGCGCCAGCACCCGGGGGACTAGTTGGGCGCTGTCCTACAATGAGCAGTTCTTC. Its protein is CASTRGTSWALSYNEQFF.